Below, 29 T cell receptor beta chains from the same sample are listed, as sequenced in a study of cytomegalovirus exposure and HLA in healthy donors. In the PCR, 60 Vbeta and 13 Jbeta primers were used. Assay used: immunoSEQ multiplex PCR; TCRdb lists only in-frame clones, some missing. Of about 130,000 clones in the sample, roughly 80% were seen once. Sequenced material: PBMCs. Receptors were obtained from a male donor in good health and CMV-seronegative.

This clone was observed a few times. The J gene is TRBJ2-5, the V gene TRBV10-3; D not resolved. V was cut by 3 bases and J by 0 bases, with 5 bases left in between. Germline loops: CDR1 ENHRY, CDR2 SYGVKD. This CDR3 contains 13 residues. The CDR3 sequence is CAISDLYQETQYF. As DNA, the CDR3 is TGTGCCATCAGTGATCTGTACCAAGAGACCCAGTACTTC.

The CDR3 DNA reads TGCGCCAGCACCCATCTGGGGACAGAGTTAACTGGGGCCAACGTCCTGACTTTC. It is translated as CASTHLGTELTGANVLTF. V gene TRBV5-1 combines with J gene TRBJ2-6; 7 bases are a match to TRBD1. CDR1 and CDR2 (germline): SGHRS, YFSETQ. Losses at the gene ends were 6 bases for V and 2 bases for J; bases not matched to a gene: 14. This CDR3 region has 18 residues.

The CDR3 nucleotides read TGTGCCAGCAGCTGGGACTTATTTTCCTACGAGCAGTACTTC. Its translation: CASSWDLFSYEQYF. The genes are TRBV5-5 and TRBJ2-7, with D possibly being TRBD2 (6 bases). Trimming took off 3 bases at V and 1 base at J, with 11 bases between the two ends. Germline lookup yields CDR1 SGHKS and CDR2 YYEKEE (reference sequence). The CDR3 sequence is 14 residues long.

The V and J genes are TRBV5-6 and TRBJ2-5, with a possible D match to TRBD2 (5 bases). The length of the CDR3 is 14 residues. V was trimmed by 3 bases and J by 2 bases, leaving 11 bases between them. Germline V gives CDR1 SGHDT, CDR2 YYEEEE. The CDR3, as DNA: TGTGCCAGCAGCTCTCCGGGAACACAAGAGACCCAGTACTTC. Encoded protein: CASSSPGTQETQYF. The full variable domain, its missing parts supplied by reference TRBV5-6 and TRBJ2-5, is DAGVTQSPTHLIKTRGQQVTLRCSPKSGHDTVSWYQQALGQGPQFIFQYYEEEERQRGNFPDRFSGHQFPNYSSELNVNALLLGDSALYLCASSSPGTQETQYFGPGTRLLVL.

DNA of the CDR3: TGCGCCAGCAGCCAAGATCGAGGGTTTAATCAGCCCCAGCATTTT. It specifies CASSQDRGFNQPQHF. This chain connects TRBV4-3 to TRBJ1-5; the D is unclear. Germline CDR1 reads LGHNA; CDR2 reads YSLEER. The V and J ends lost 0 bases and 4 bases respectively, with 10 bases between them. The CDR3 is made up of 15 amino acids.

CDR3 in amino acids: CATSRGGLGGTQYF. The CDR3 DNA is TGTGCCACCAGCAGGGGAGGGCTCGGTGGGACCCAGTACTTC. The V call is TRBV15, the J call TRBJ2-5; 7 nucleotides line up with TRBD2. The germline gives CDR1 LNHNV, CDR2 YYDKDF (reference sequence). The V and J ends lost 3 bases and 7 bases, in that order; junction bases with no gene match: 8. The CDR3 covers 14 residues.

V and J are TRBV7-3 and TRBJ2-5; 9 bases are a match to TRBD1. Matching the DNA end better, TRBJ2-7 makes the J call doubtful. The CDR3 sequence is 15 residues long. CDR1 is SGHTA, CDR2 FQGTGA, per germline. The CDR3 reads CASSLRGQGPYEQYF. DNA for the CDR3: TGTGCCAGCAGCTTAAGGGGACAGGGTCCCTACGAGCAGTACTTC.

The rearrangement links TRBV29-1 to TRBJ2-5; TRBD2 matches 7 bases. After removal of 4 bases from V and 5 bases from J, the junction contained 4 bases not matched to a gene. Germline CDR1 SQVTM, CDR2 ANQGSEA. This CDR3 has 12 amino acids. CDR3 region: CSVVGGVETQYF. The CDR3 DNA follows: TGCAGCGTTGTGGGGGGGGTGGAGACCCAGTACTTC.

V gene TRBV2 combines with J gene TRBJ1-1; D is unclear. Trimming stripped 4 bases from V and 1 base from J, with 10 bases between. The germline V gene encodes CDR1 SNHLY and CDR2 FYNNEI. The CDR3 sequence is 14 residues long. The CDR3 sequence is CASSAAIQNTEAFF. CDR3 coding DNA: TGTGCCAGCAGTGCCGCGATTCAGAACACTGAAGCTTTCTTT.

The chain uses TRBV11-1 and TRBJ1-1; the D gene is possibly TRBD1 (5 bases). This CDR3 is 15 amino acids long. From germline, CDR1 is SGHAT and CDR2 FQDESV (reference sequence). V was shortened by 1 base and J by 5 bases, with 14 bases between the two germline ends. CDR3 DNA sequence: TGTGCCAGCAGCTTAGGACAGTCTCCAGGGACTGAAGCTTTCTTT. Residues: CASSLGQSPGTEAFF.

The CDR3 sequence: CASSPTSSADIQYF. The CDR3 DNA reads TGTGCCAGCAGCCCCACCTCTAGCGCAGACATTCAGTACTTC. The V gene is TRBV11-2, the J gene TRBJ2-4; possible D gene TRBD2, 6 bases. CDR3 length: 14 amino acids. Germline lookup yields CDR1 SGHAT and CDR2 FQNNGV. V dropped 5 bases and J dropped 8 bases, with 16 bases sitting between them.

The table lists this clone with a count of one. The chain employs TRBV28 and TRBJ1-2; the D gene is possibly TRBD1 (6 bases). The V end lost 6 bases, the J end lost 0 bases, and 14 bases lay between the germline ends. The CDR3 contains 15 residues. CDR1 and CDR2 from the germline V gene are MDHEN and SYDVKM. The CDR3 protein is CASSTQQGANYGYTF. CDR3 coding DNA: TGTGCCAGCAGCACCCAACAGGGAGCTAACTATGGCTACACCTTC.

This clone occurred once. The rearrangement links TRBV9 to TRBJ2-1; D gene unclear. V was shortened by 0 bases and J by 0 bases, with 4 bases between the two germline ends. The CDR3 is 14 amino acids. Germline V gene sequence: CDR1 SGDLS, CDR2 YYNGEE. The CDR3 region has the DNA TGTGCCAGCAGCGTAGTTAGCTCCTACAATGAGCAGTTCTTC. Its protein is CASSVVSSYNEQFF. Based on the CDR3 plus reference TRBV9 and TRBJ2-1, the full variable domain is DSGVTQTPKHLITATGQRVTLRCSPRSGDLSVYWYQQSLDQGLQFLIQYYNGEERAKGNILERFSAQQFPDLHSELNLSSLELGDSALYFCASSVVSSYNEQFFGPGTRLTVL.

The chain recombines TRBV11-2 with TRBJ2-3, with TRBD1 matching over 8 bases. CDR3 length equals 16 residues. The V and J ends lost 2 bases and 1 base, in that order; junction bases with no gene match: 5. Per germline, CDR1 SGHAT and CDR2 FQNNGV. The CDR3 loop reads CASSLRPGGGTDTQYF. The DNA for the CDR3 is TGTGCCAGCAGCTTAAGGCCAGGGGGCGGCACAGATACGCAGTATTTT.

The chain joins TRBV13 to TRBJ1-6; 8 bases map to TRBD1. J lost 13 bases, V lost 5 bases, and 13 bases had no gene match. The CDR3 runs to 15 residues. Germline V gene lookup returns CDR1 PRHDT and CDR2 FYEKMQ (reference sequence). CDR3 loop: CASSTRQGNFSPLHF. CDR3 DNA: TGTGCCAGCAGCACTAGACAGGGGAATTTTTCTCCCCTCCACTTT. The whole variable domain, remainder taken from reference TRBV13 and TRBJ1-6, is AAGVIQSPRHLIKEKRETATLKCYPIPRHDTVYWYQQGPGQDPQFLISFYEKMQSDKGSIPDRFSAQQFSDYHSELNMSSLELGDSALYFCASSTRQGNFSPLHFGNGTRLTVT.

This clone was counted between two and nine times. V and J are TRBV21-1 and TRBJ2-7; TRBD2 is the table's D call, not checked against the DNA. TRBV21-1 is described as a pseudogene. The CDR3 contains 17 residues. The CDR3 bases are TGTGCCAGCAGCAAAGATGGGGTCAGGACTAGCGGGGGCGAGCAGTACTTC. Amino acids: CASSKDGVRTSGGEQYF.

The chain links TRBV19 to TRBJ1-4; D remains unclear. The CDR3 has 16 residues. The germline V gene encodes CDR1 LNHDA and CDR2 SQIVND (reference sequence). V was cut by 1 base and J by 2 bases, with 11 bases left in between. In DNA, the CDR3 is TGTGCCAGTAGTATAGTGCGAGGGAGCACTAATGAAAAACTGTTTTTT. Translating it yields CASSIVRGSTNEKLFF.

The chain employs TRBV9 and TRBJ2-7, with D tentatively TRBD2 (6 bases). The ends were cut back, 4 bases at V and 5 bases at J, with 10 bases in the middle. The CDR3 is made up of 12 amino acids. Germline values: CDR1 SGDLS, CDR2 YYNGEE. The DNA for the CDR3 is TGTGCCAGCAGCCCCGGCGGGGACGAGCAGTACTTC. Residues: CASSPGGDEQYF.

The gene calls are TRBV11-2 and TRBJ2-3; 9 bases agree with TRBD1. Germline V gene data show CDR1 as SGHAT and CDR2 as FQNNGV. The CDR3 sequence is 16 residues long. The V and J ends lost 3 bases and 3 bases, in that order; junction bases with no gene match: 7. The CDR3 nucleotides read TGTGCCAGCAGCTTGAACACAGGGGGCCGGACAGATACGCAGTATTTT. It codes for CASSLNTGGRTDTQYF.

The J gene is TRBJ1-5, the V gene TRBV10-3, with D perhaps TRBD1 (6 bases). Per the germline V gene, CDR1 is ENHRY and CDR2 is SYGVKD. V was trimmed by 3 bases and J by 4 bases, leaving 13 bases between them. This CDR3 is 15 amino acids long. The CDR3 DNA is TGTGCCATCAGTGAAGGCAGGGGCGTAAATCAGCCCCAGCATTTT. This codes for CAISEGRGVNQPQHF.

The CDR3 is CASSFGTGSNQPQHF. DNA of the CDR3: TGTGCCAGCAGTTTCGGAACAGGTAGCAATCAGCCCCAGCATTTT. V usage is TRBV28 and J usage is TRBJ1-5; possibly TRBD1 for D (5 bases). CDR1 is MDHEN, CDR2 SYDVKM, per germline. The V end was cut by 3 bases, the J end by 0 bases, with 9 bases between. The CDR3 totals 15 residues.

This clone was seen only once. CDR3 sequence: CASSLGARLAKNIQYF. The CDR3 DNA sequence: TGCGCCAGCAGCTTGGGAGCCAGACTAGCCAAAAACATTCAGTACTTC. This rearrangement joins TRBV5-1 to TRBJ2-4, with D unresolved. The CDR3 loop spans 16 amino acids. Trimming left V 0 bases short and J 0 bases short, with 10 bases between. Germline lookup yields CDR1 SGHRS and CDR2 YFSETQ.

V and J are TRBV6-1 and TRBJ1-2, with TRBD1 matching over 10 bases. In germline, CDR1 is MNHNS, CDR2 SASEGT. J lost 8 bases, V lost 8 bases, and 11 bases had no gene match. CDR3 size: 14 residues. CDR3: CASYPPGQGWGYTF. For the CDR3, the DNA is TGTGCCAGCTACCCACCGGGACAGGGGTGGGGCTACACCTTC.

CDR3: CASSSRTSGNDEQFF. CDR3 DNA: TGTGCCAGCAGCTCGCGGACTAGCGGGAATGATGAGCAGTTCTTC. The chain carries TRBV9 and TRBJ2-1, with 12 bases aligning to TRBD2. The CDR3 length is 15 residues. Germline V gene sequence: CDR1 SGDLS, CDR2 YYNGEE. With 4 bases clipped from V and 8 bases from J, the junction kept 7 bases outside the gene matches. The full variable domain, completed using reference TRBV9 and TRBJ2-1, is DSGVTQTPKHLITATGQRVTLRCSPRSGDLSVYWYQQSLDQGLQFLIQYYNGEERAKGNILERFSAQQFPDLHSELNLSSLELGDSALYFCASSSRTSGNDEQFFGPGTRLTVL.

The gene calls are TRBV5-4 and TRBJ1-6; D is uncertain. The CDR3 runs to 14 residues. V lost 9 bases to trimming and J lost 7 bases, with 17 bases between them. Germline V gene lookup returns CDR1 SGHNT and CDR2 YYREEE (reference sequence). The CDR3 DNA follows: TGTGCCACCCAGCCCCCTACTACGAATTCACCCCTCCACTTT. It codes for CATQPPTTNSPLHF.

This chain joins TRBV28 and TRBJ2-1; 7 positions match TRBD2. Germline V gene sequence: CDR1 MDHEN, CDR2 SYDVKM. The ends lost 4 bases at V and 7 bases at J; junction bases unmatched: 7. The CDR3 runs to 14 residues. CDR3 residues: CASSSWTRRNEQFF. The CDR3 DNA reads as TGTGCCAGCAGTTCGTGGACTAGGCGGAATGAGCAGTTCTTC.

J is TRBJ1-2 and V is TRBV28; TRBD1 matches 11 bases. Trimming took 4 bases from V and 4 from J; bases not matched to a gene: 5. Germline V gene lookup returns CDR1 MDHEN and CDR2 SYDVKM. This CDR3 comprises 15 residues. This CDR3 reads CASSWGQGVGYGYTF. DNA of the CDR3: TGTGCCAGCAGTTGGGGACAGGGGGTCGGCTATGGCTACACCTTC.

The CDR3 sequence: CASSLGAGAQETQYF. The CDR3 DNA is TGTGCCAGCAGCTTAGGGGCAGGGGCGCAAGAGACCCAGTACTTC. The gene calls are TRBV11-2 and TRBJ2-5; D possibly corresponds to TRBD1 (6 bases). Germline-derived CDR1 and CDR2 are SGHAT and FQNNGV. V dropped 1 base and J dropped 2 bases, with 11 bases sitting between them. The CDR3 runs to 15 residues.

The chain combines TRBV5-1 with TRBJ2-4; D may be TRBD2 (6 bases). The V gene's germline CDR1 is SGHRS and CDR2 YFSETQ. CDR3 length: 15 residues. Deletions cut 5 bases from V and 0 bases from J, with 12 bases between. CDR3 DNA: TGCGCCAGCAGTCCCGCAGCGGGAGCCAAAAACATTCAGTACTTC. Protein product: CASSPAAGAKNIQYF.